This TCR beta chain originates from a study of shared clonotypes between healthy human individuals. The CDR3 has 16 amino acids. The J segment lost 6 bases and the V segment lost 2 bases, leaving 8 bases of the junction unmatched. CDR1 is SGHDT and CDR2 is YYEEEE in the germline V gene. The authors split each subset's genomic DNA evenly across several immunoSEQ plates. 150 to 250 ng DNA, 30,000 or so T cell genomes, went into each sorted-subset replicate PCR. Authors' analysis steps: Junction-only sequences without quality scores came from ImmunoSEQ, so filtering differed. The repertoire was sequenced with immunoSEQ multiplex PCR; TCRdb's copy has only in-frame clones and lacks some. V and J calls and clone size are as listed in that table; D and trimming were resolved from the DNA. The data show roughly 1,100,000 clones, around 74% seen once.

The sample comprised memory CD4+ T cells sorted from blood. Stated subset: CD45RA-negative fraction. The chain recombines TRBV5-6 with TRBJ1-6; 7 nucleotides match TRBD1. The sequence came from a man aged 18 to 29 in good health. CDR3 bases: TGTGCCAGCAGCTTAGGCTCCGGGACAGCTAATTCACCCCTCCACTTT. Its protein product is CASSLGSGTANSPLHF.